This entry describes one TCR beta chain. This clone was seen only once. Its antigen is currently not known. No base qualities exist here, and no much larger clone lies one base off it. Trimming costs V 0 bases and J 4 bases, and their ends lie 12 bases apart. From its cysteine to its phenylalanine, the CDR3 spans 15 amino acids. Only the CDR3 DNA is retained, 45 bases long and in frame from the first base. The germline V gene specifies LGHNT as CDR1 and FRNRAP as CDR2. This entry is derived from a study of somatic mutations in cytotoxic T cells in rheumatoid arthritis (dated by TCRdb to about 2017). Background on the whole study: Some T-cell populations stained with V beta antibodies were sorted by flow on a FACSAria II or Sony SH800 to nearly 100% purity, with sorted V beta1+ cells additionally subjected to TCRB sequencing. To characterize clonality, the study used TCRB deep sequencing while asking whether somatic mutations are carried by expanded CD8+ T-cell clones in newly diagnosed, untreated rheumatoid arthritis. TCRB deep sequencing covered 65 to 80 patients with rheumatoid arthritis along with about 20 healthy controls. Patients and controls did not essentially differ in median age, which was nearly identical between the groups.

Buffy coats from about 21 blood donors served as healthy controls, a group that was around 54% female with a median age of 56 years (range roughly 20-75). Flow cytometry confirmed the purity of CD4+ and CD8+ cells that had been isolated by positive magnetic bead selection on an AutoMACS. Peripheral blood mononuclear cells were isolated by Ficoll-Paque PLUS density gradient separation. Nucleospin Tissue or Tissue XS kits were used to extract DNA from CD4-enriched, CD8-enriched or PBMC samples, and a Qubit 2.0 fluorometer was used for quantification. Sequencing of TCRB CDR3 was done on genomic DNA with the immunoSEQ assay. Regarding the original processing steps: Only productive TCRB rearrangements were included in the analyses. Clonality was calculated as a Shannon entropy-based productive clonality index, and a clone was defined by a unique TCRB CDR3 sequence. Repertoire overlap between two samples was calculated from the template counts of each clone relative to total templates per sample. Flow cytometry-measured V-gene usage correlated with V-gene usage from TCRB sequencing, with a Spearman r of 0.55 to 0.7. Not all clones reach the TCRdb copy of this immuneACCESS table, which keeps in-frame sequences only. Checked studies attribute under half of the gap to unresolved V genes and leave the rest unexplained. V and J calls and clone size are as listed in that table; D and trimming were resolved from the DNA. The sample table shows 20,000 or so clones, and about 80% are seen once. The ten largest account for roughly a tenth of the sample.

The research as a whole found: It was unknown which antigens the expanded CD8+ clones targeted, and their absence from virus-specific databases did not exclude viral specificity. CD8+ T-cell clonality did not differ significantly between rheumatoid arthritis patients and age-matched healthy controls. No adjustment for multiple comparisons was made for the slight TRBV07 underrepresentation in patients. An increase of CD8+ clonality with age was seen in patients (Spearman r of about 0.49) but not in healthy controls. The largest CD8+ clone made up more than 20% of CD8+ cells in about an eighth of the 65 patients, and blood and synovial fluid shared several identical CD8+ TCRB sequences.

The specimen was CD8+ T cells sorted from blood. This receptor was identified in a woman aged 45 to 65 in good health. Recombination joined TRBV12-5 with TRBJ2-5; the D gene is perhaps TRBD1, from 6 matching bases. The DNA sequence is TGTGCTAGTGGTTTGGTAGGGCAGGACAGAGAGACCCAGTACTTC. It specifies CASGLVGQDRETQYF. With the rest looked up from the reference TRBV12-5 and TRBJ2-5 genes rather than sequenced, the full variable domain is DARVTQTPRHKVTEMGQEVTMRCQPILGHNTVFWYRQTMMQGLELLAYFRNRAPLDDSGMPKDRFSAEMPDATLATLKIQPSEPRDSAVYFCASGLVGQDRETQYFGPGTRLLVL.